This T cell receptor (beta chain) was obtained from a study of PD-L1 blockade in urothelial cancer. About the research overall: Blood analyses occurred 3 weeks (second dose) and 6 weeks post treatment start.

Anywhere from 1 to 8 samples came from each patient, spanning pretreatment and on-treatment. Synthetic TCR analog templates were spiked into all PCRs individually. Clones were sequenced by immunoSEQ multiplex PCR, and TCRdb holds only the in-frame ones, with some missing. This sample has about 38,000 clones, with 75% to 90% found just once. This specimen was PBMCs, taken around atezolizumab (anti-PD-L1) treatment. The clonotype originates from a man in his 60s with urothelial cancer.

The CDR3 loop reads CASSIQGDTEAFF. For the CDR3, the DNA is TGCGCCAGCAGCATTCAGGGTGACACTGAAGCTTTCTTT. The rearrangement joins TRBV5-1 to TRBJ1-1, with D possibly TRBD1 on 5 matching bases. CDR3 length: 13 residues. V was pared by 4 bases and J by 3 bases, with 10 bases between. Germline CDR1 SGHRS, CDR2 YFSETQ.